The 14 T cell receptor beta chains below were found in one sample sequenced in a study of T cells in Graves' hyperthyroidism and ophthalmopathy. Template material for amplifying TCR beta CDR3 regions consisted of RNA transcripts. Using the HTBI primer set, a first-round RT-PCR was run on the TCR CDR3. TCRdb re-analysed the multiplex PCR reads in MiXCR, keeping a single row per CDR3 protein. This sample has around 760,000 distinct CDR3 sequences, with over 35% found just once. Sequencing used blood. The source of these receptors is a woman between 35 and 50 years old with Graves' hyperthyroidism.

The rearrangement joins TRBV25-1 to TRBJ2-2; TRBD2 agrees at 9 bases. The CDR3 contains 17 residues. CDR1 MGHDK and CDR2 SYGVNS come from the germline V gene. Trimming took 4 bases from V and 2 from J; bases not matched to a gene: 8. CDR3 DNA: TGTGCCAGCAGTGCTAGATCTAGCGGGACCAACACCGGGGAGCTGTTTTTT. Translation: CASSARSSGTNTGELFF.

This clonotype was counted ten times or more. The chain employs TRBV20-1 and TRBJ1-6, with a tentative D call TRBD1 (5 bases). The germline V gene encodes CDR1 DFQATT and CDR2 SNEGSKA (reference sequence). The CDR3 extends over 15 amino acids. Deletions cut 1 base from V and 10 bases from J, with 17 bases between. CDR3 sequence: CSARAVTGPVSPLHF. The CDR3 DNA sequence: TGCAGTGCTAGAGCAGTTACAGGACCAGTCTCACCCCTCCACTTT.

The chain employs TRBV5-1 and TRBJ1-2; TRBD1 is a possible D gene (5 bases). With 6 bases removed from V and 9 bases from J, the gap between germline ends came to 18 bases. The CDR3 totals 13 residues. Germline V lookup: CDR1 SGHRS, CDR2 YFSETQ. The CDR3 DNA reads TGCGCCAGCACCCCCGCTGGGGTGGACAGCTACACCTTC. Protein product: CASTPAGVDSYTF. The full variable domain, rest sourced from reference TRBV5-1 and TRBJ1-2, is KAGVTQTPRYLIKTRGQQVTLSCSPISGHRSVSWYQQTPGQGLQFLFEYFSETQRNKGNFPGRFSGRQFSNSRSEMNVSTLELGDSALYLCASTPAGVDSYTFGSGTRLTVV.

The V gene is TRBV10-1, the J gene TRBJ2-3, with D possibly being TRBD2 (6 bases). Germline V CDR1 and CDR2: WNHNN, SYGVQD (reference sequence). Trimming cost V 3 bases and J 2 bases, with 15 bases left between them. This CDR3 contains 16 residues. The CDR3 bases are TGCGCCAGCAGTGAAGCGTTGCGGGGCAACACAGATACGCAGTATTTT. Translation gives CASSEALRGNTDTQYF.

The V and J genes are TRBV30 and TRBJ2-2; D not certain. This CDR3 region has 12 residues. CDR1 is GTSNPN, CDR2 SVGIG, per germline (reference sequence). V was cut by 4 bases and J by 2 bases, with 5 bases left in between. CDR3: CAWNSNTGELFF. The DNA for the CDR3 is TGTGCCTGGAACAGTAACACCGGGGAGCTGTTTTTT.

At least ten counts were recorded for this clonotype. The V call is TRBV20-1, the J call TRBJ1-2; D gene ambiguous. This CDR3 is 12 amino acids long. Germline V gene data show CDR1 as DFQATT and CDR2 as SNEGSKA (reference sequence). V lost 0 bases, J lost 4 bases, and 6 bases lay in between. The DNA of the CDR3 is TGCAGTGCTAGAGAAGGGATCTATGGCTACACCTTC. Encoded protein: CSAREGIYGYTF.

This clonotype has only one observation. The chain has TRBV25-1 and TRBJ1-3, with 7 positions matching TRBD1. V was pared by 8 bases and J by 0 bases, with 10 bases of the junction left unmatched. Germline V gene sequence: CDR1 MGHDK, CDR2 SYGVNS. The CDR3 spans 16 residues. The CDR3 DNA follows: TGTGCCAGCTCGGTGACAGGGCCGAGCTCTGGAAACACCATATATTTT. This gives the protein CASSVTGPSSGNTIYF.

This clonotype showed up just a few times. V is TRBV7-2 and J is TRBJ1-1; D is unclear. V was pared by 2 bases and J by 13 bases, with 5 bases between. This CDR3 comprises 9 residues. The germline V gene has CDR1 SGHTA and CDR2 FQGNSA. In nucleotides, the CDR3 is TGTGCCAGCAGCTTAAGTGGTTTCTTT. Its translation: CASSLSGFF. Using reference TRBV7-2 and TRBJ1-1 for the parts outside the CDR3, the full variable domain is GAGVSQSPSNKVTEKGKDVELRCDPISGHTALYWYRQSLGQGLEFLIYFQGNSAPDKSGLPSDRFSAERTGGSVSTLTIQRTQQEDSAVYLCASSLSGFFGQGTRLTVV.

The CDR3: CASSYSGQISGANVLTF. The CDR3 DNA is TGTGCCAGCAGTTACTCGGGACAGATCTCTGGGGCCAACGTCCTGACTTTC. The genes are TRBV6-2 or TRBV6-3 and TRBJ2-6, with TRBD1 matching over 7 bases. Per the germline V gene, CDR1 is MNHEY and CDR2 is SVGEGT. Losses at the gene ends were 0 bases for V and 0 bases for J; bases not matched to a gene: 2. The length of the CDR3 is 17 residues.

As concerns this clonotype: This may come from a read error, since a much larger clone is one base off. The V and J genes are TRBV7-3 and TRBJ2-6; perhaps TRBD1 as D (5 bases). The CDR3 sequence is 15 residues long. Germline V CDR1 and CDR2: SGHTA, FQGTGA. CDR3 nucleotides: TGTGCCAGTCGCCCCGGGTCCTCTGGGGCCAACGTCCTGATTTTC. Translating it yields CASRPGSSGANVLIF.

Concerning this clonotype: Because it lacks the conserved phenylalanine or tryptophan at the end, this CDR3 is likely a read error. V gene TRBV7-2 combines with J gene TRBJ1-4, with a tentative D call TRBD1 (5 bases). The CDR3 extends over 13 amino acids. The V gene's germline CDR1 is SGHTA and CDR2 FQGNSA. V was trimmed by 5 bases and J by 7 bases, leaving 11 bases between them. CDR3 nucleotides: TGTGCCAGCAGCCAAGATGGGGGTGAAAAACTGTTTCTT. Residues: CASSQDGGEKLFL.

The rearrangement links TRBV6-5 to TRBJ1-2; 11 nucleotides line up with TRBD1. The CDR3 has 13 amino acids. Germline trimming cut 10 bases from V and 7 bases from J; bases unmatched to any gene: 8. Germline CDR1 is MNHEY and CDR2 is SVGAGI. In DNA form, the CDR3 reads TGTGCCAACTCCCGGGACAGGGGGATTGGCTACACCTTC. This gives the protein CANSRDRGIGYTF.

The chain is built from TRBV6-1 and TRBJ2-7, with a tentative D call TRBD2 (6 bases). This CDR3 is 14 amino acids long. Germline CDR1 MNHNS, CDR2 SASEGT. Trimming left V 2 bases short and J 3 bases short, with 11 bases between. CDR3 bases: TGTGCCAGCAGTGAACGAATCGGGGGCTACGAGCAGTACTTC. As protein: CASSERIGGYEQYF.

Details on this clonotype: One end of the junction fails to match germline, which may point to a read error. The V gene is TRBV2, the J gene TRBJ1-5; 9 bases map to TRBD1. Germline assignment: CDR1 SNHLY and CDR2 FYNNEI. The CDR3 is 15 amino acids. The CDR3 nucleotides are TGTGCCAGCAGTGAAGCAGTTCCGGGACAGGGAGTATTGGATTTT. Protein sequence: CASSEAVPGQGVLDF.